The clone carrying this T cell receptor (beta chain) was seen repeatedly, ten times or more. Trimming cost V 0 bases and J 7 bases, with 10 bases left between them. This CDR3 has 15 residues. CDR1 SGHVS and CDR2 FQNEAQ come from the germline V gene. The data originate from a study of blood T cell repertoires in COVID-19. Background on the study: T cells, B-cell-depleted T cells, or PBMCs provided the cDNA or gDNA that served as material.

Original processing notes: Amplification from reference gene primers served as the basis for estimated nucleated cell counts. Measured with immunoSEQ multiplex PCR; TCRdb has only the in-frame clones, and not every one. V and J calls and clone size follow that table, whereas D and trimming were derived from the DNA. The table lists about 130,000 clones, 60% to 80% of them singletons, with approximately 2% in the top ten. The origin of this receptor is a woman between 65 and 79 years old with acute or convalescent COVID-19. The gene calls are TRBV7-8 and TRBJ1-6, with no clear D. Material: peripheral blood. The CDR3 coding sequence is TGTGCCAGCAGCTTAGCCCAGTTACCAAATTCACCCCTCCACTTT. This sequence encodes CASSLAQLPNSPLHF. Complete variable domain (other parts from reference TRBV7-8 and TRBJ1-6): GAGVSQSPRYKVAKRGQDVALRCDPISGHVSLFWYQQALGQGPEFLTYFQNEAQLDKSGLPSDRFFAERPEGSVSTLKIQRTQQEDSAVYLCASSLAQLPNSPLHFGNGTRLTVT.